Listed below are T cell receptor beta chains from one sample, sequenced in a study of CXCR3-negative and CXCR3-positive naive CD8 T cells. TCRdb re-called the 5' RACE reads and catalogs CDR3 proteins one per entry, DNA excluded. The table lists about 150,000 distinct CDR3 sequences. The sample taken for sequencing was naive CXCR3+ CD8+ T cells from blood. All receptors derive from a human donor in good health. Some clones in this sample may be carry-over from other donors' samples. CDR3s include the opening cysteine and the closing phenylalanine or tryptophan.

j_call	v_call	cdr3_aa
TRBJ1-1	TRBV29-1	CSVEDLGADTEAFF
TRBJ2-1	TRBV11-2	CASCLDLSSYNEQFF
TRBJ1-6	TRBV7-6	CASAPGQGNSPLHF
TRBJ2-2	TRBV4-3	CASSQDATANTGELFF
TRBJ1-1	TRBV27	CASRNNREGNTEAFF
TRBJ2-1	TRBV11-1	CASSFTSGSYNEQFF
TRBJ2-1	TRBV12-3/TRBV12-4	CASSHVGTGGNEQFF
TRBJ2-7	TRBV13	CASSATSGSSYEQYF
TRBJ2-7	TRBV15	CATSPRTGGYEQYF
TRBJ2-7	TRBV7-9	CASSFGTGYEQYF
TRBJ2-2	TRBV12-3/TRBV12-4	CASSPSSGELFF
TRBJ1-2	TRBV29-1	CSVDGQPTYGYTF
TRBJ1-1	TRBV6-4	CASSQGYNTEAFF
TRBJ2-1	TRBV5-6	CASSLGTVNEQFF
TRBJ2-1	TRBV6-2/TRBV6-3	CASSQWDSYNEQFF
TRBJ2-1	TRBV5-5	CASSFGEGPYNEQFF
TRBJ2-3	TRBV24-1	CATSDGADHRDTQYF
TRBJ1-2	TRBV7-9	CASSQPGQGRYGYTF
TRBJ2-2	TRBV6-4	CASSGVTGELFF
TRBJ2-5	TRBV6-6	CASSYTEREDLETQYF
TRBJ2-1	TRBV6-2/TRBV6-3	CASSPTGIEQFF
TRBJ2-7	TRBV5-1	CASSYGTGGASGEQYF
TRBJ2-1	TRBV6-6	CASSPPGGDNEQFF
TRBJ1-2	TRBV14	CASSQDRTGYYGYTF
TRBJ2-1	TRBV29-1	CSVGTGAYNEQFF
TRBJ2-2	TRBV24-1	CATSGPNTGELFF
TRBJ1-5	TRBV6-1	CASSELDSYGSQPQHF
TRBJ2-1	TRBV29-1	CSAPGLGGNEQFF
TRBJ1-3	TRBV20-1	CSARDWVYSGNTIYF
TRBJ2-5	TRBV13	CASSLGLDLRETQYF
TRBJ2-7	TRBV12-3/TRBV12-4	CASRPMDRGSSYEQYF
TRBJ2-3	TRBV20-1	CSARSTSGRIWDTQYF
TRBJ1-1	TRBV7-9	CASSPQGQGVKTEAFF
TRBJ2-1	TRBV9	CASNRQDSYHNEQFF
TRBJ2-2	TRBV29-1	CSVEDPTDRTNTGELFF
TRBJ2-7	TRBV2	CASSEIPIPPSEQYF
TRBJ2-2	TRBV7-6	CASAKRSNTGELFF
TRBJ2-1	TRBV5-6	CASSFTSGTYNEQFF
TRBJ2-3	TRBV27	CASSLADTDTQYF
TRBJ2-7	TRBV7-6	CASSSGQGALLYEQYF
TRBJ2-5	TRBV28	CASSFITETQYF
TRBJ2-1	TRBV7-8	CASSLELAGGNEQFF